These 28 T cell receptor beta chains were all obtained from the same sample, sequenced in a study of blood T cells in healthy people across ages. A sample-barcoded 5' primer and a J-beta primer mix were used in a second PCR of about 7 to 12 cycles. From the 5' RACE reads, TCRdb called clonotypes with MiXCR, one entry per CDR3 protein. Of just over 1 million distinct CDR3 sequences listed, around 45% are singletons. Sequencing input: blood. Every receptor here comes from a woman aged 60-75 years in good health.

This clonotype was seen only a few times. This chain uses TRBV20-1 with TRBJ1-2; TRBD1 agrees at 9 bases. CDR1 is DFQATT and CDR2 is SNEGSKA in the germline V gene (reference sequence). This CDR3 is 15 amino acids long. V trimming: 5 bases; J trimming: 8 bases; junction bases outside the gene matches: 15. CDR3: CSAVMLRTGAGGYTF. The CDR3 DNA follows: TGCAGTGCTGTGATGCTAAGGACAGGGGCAGGGGGCTACACCTTC.

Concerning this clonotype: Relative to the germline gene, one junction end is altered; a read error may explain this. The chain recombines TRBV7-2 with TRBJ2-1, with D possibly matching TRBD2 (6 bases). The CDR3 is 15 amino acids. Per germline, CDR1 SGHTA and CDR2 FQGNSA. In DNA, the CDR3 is TGTGCCAGCACCCTAAGGCGGGGAGAGTACAGTGAGCAGTTCTTC. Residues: CASTLRRGEYSEQFF. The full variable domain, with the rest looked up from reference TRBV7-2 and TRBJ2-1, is GAGVSQSPSNKVTEKGKDVELRCDPISGHTALYWYRQSLGQGLEFLIYFQGNSAPDKSGLPSDRFSAERTGGSVSTLTIQRTQQEDSAVYLCASTLRRGEYSEQFFGPGTRLTVL.

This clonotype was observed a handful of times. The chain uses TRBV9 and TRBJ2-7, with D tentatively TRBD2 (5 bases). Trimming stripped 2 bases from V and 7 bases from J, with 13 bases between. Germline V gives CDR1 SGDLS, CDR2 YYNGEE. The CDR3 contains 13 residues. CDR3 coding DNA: TGTGCCAGCAGCGTCAATGACTACAATGAGCAGTACTTC. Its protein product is CASSVNDYNEQYF.

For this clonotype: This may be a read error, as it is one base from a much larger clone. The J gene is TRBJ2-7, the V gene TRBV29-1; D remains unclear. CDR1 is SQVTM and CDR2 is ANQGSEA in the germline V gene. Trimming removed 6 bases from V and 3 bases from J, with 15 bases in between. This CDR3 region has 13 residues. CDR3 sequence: CSVIVWGNYEQYF. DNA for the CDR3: TGCAGCGTAATAGTCTGGGGAAACTACGAGCAGTACTTC.

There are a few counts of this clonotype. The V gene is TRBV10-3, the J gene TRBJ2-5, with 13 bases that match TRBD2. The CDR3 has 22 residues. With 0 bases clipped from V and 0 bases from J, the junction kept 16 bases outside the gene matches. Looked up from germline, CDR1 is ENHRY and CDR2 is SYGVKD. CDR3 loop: CAISESSQITGTSGADQETQYF. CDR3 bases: TGTGCCATCAGTGAGTCGAGCCAGATTACCGGGACTAGCGGGGCGGACCAAGAGACCCAGTACTTC.

The CDR3 DNA sequence: TGTGCCAGCAGTTACTCCCCTTATGCCAACAGGGATACGCAGTATTTT. Its protein product is CASSYSPYANRDTQYF. V gene TRBV6-5 combines with J gene TRBJ2-3; tentative D call: TRBD1 (5 bases). The length of the CDR3 is 16 residues. The germline gives CDR1 MNHEY, CDR2 SVGAGI. With 0 bases removed from V and 6 bases from J, the gap between germline ends came to 16 bases.

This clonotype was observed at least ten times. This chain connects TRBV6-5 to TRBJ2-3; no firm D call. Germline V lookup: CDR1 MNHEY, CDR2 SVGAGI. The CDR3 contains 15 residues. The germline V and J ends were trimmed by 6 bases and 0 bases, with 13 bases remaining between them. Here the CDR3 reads CASSRATASTDTQYF. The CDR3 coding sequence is TGTGCCAGCAGCCGAGCGACCGCTAGCACAGATACGCAGTATTTT.

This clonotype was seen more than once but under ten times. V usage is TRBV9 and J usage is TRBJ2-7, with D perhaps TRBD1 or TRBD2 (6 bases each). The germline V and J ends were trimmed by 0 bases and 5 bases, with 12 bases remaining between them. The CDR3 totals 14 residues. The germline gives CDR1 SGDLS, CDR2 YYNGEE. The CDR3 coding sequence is TGTGCCAGCAGCGTAGACGGCGGGACAAACGAGCAGTACTTC. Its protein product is CASSVDGGTNEQYF.

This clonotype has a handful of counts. The CDR3 DNA follows: TGTGCCAGCACCCCATCCCTACGAGGGAGCGCAGATACGCAGTATTTT. Encoded protein: CASTPSLRGSADTQYF. V and J are TRBV12-3 or TRBV12-4 and TRBJ2-3, with a weak D call TRBD2 (5 bases). V was pared by 7 bases and J by 4 bases, with 21 bases between. This CDR3 spans 16 amino acids.

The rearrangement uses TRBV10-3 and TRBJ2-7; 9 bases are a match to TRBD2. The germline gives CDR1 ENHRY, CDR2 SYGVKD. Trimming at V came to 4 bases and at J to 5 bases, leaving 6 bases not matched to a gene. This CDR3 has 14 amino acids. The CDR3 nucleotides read TGTGCCATCAGTGTATTGGGACTAGCTCACGAGCAGTACTTC. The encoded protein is CAISVLGLAHEQYF.

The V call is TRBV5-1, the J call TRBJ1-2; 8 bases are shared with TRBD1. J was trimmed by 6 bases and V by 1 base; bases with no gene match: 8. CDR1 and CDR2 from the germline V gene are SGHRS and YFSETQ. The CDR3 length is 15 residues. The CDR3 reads CASSLRTGYMNGYTF. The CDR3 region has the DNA TGCGCCAGCAGCTTGAGGACAGGGTACATGAATGGCTACACCTTC.

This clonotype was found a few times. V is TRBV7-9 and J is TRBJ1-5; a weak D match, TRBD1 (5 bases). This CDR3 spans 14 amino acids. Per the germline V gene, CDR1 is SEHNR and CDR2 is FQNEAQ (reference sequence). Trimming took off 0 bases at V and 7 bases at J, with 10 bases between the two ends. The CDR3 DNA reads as TGTGCCAGCAGCTTAGCGGGAGGGGTCCAGCCCCAGCATTTT. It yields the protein CASSLAGGVQPQHF.

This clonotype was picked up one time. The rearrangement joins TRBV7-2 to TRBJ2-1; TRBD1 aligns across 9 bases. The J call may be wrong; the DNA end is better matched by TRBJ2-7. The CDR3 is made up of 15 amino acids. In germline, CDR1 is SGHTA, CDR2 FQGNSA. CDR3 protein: CASSRNRDRVNEQYF. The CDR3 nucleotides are TGTGCCAGCAGCCGAAACCGGGACAGGGTCAATGAGCAGTACTTC.

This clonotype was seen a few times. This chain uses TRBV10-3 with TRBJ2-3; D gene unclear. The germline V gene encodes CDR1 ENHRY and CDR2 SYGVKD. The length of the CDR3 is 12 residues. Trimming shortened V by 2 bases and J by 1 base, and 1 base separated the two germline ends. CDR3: CAISEGTDTQYF. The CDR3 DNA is TGTGCCATCAGTGAGGGCACAGATACGCAGTATTTT.

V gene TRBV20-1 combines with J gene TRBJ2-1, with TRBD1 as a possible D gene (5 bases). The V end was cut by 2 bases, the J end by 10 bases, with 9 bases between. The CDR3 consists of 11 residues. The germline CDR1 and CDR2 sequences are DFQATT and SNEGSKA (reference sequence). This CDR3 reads CSARPAGEQFF. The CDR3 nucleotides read TGCAGTGCTAGACCTGCAGGGGAGCAGTTCTTC.

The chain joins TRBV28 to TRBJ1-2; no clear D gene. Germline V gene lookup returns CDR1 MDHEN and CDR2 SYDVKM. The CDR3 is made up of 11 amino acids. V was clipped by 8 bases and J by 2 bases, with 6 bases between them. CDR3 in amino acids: CASYLNYGYTF. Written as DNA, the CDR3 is TGTGCCAGCTATTTAAACTATGGCTACACCTTC.

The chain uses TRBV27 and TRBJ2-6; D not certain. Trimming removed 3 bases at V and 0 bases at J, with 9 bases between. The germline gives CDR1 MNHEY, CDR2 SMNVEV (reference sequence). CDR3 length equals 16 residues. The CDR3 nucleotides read TGTGCCAGCAGTTTTCTACTGAACTCTGGGGCCAACGTCCTGACTTTC. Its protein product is CASSFLLNSGANVLTF.

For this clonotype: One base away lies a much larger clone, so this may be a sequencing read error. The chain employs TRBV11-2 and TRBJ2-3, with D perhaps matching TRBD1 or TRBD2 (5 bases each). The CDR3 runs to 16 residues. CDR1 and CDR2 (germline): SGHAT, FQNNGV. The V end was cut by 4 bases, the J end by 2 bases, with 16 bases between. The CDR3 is CASSSQPGPNTDTQYF. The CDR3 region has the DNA TGTGCCAGCAGCTCGCAACCGGGACCCAACACAGATACGCAGTATTTT.

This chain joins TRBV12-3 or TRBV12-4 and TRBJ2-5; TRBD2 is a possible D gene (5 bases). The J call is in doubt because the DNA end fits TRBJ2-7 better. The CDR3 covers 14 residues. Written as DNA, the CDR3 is TGTGCCAGCAGTTGGTCTAGCCCAACCTACGAGCAGTACTTC. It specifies CASSWSSPTYEQYF.

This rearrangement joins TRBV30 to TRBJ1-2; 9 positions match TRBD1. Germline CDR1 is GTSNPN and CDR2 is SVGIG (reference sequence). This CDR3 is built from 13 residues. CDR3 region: CARGDRVRGGYTF. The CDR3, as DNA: TGTGCGAGGGGGGACAGGGTGCGAGGAGGCTACACCTTC.

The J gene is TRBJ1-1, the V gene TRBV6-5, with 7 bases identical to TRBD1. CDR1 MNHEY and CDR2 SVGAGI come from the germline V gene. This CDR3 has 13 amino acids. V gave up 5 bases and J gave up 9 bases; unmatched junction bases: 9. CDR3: CASSLSTGWQAFF. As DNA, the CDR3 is TGTGCCAGCAGTCTGTCGACAGGGTGGCAAGCTTTCTTT.

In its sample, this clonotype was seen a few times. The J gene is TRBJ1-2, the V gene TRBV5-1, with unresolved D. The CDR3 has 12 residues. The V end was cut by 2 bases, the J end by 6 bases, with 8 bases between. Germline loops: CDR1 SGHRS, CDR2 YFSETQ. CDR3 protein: CASSLLDHGYTF. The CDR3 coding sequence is TGCGCCAGCAGCTTATTGGACCATGGCTACACCTTC.

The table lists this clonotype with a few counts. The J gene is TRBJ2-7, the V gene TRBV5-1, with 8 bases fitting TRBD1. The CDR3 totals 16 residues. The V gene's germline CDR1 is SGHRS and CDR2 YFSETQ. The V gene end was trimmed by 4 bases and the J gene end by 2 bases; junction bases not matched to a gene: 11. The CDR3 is CASSAGQGLLTYEQYF. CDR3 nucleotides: TGCGCCAGCAGCGCCGGACAGGGTTTACTCACCTACGAGCAGTACTTC.

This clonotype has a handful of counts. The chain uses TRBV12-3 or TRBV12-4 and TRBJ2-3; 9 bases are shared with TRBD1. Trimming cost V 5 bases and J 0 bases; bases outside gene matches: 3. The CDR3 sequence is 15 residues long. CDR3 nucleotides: TGTGCCAGCAGTACCGACAGGGGGAGCACAGATACGCAGTATTTT. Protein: CASSTDRGSTDTQYF.

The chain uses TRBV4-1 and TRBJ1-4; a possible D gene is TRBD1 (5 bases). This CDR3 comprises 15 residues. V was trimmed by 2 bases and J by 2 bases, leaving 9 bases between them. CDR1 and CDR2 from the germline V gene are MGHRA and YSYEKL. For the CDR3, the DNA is TGCGCCAGCAGCCAACCGGGACTGACTAATGAAAAACTGTTTTTT. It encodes CASSQPGLTNEKLFF.

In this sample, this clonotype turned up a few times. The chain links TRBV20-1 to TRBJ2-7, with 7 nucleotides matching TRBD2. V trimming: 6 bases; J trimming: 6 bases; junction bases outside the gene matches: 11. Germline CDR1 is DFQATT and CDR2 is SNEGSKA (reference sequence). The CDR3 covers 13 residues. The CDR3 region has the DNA TGCAGTGCCAGTGACGGGACTAAGTTCGAGCAGTACTTC. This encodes CSASDGTKFEQYF.

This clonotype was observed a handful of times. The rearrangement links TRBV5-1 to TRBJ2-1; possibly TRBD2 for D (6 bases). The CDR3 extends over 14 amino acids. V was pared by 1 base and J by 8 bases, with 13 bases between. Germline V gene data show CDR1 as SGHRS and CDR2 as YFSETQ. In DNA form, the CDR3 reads TGCGCCAGCAGCTTGAGGGCGGGACGGGATGAGCAGTTCTTC. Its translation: CASSLRAGRDEQFF.

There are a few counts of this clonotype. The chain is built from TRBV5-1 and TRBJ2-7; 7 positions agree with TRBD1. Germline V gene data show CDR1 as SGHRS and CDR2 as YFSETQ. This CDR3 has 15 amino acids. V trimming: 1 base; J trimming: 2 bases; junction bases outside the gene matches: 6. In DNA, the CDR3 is TGCGCCAGCAGCTTGAATCAGGGGGAGCCCTACGAGCAGTACTTC. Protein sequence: CASSLNQGEPYEQYF.